This record looks at one T cell receptor (beta chain) sequence and its context. Its matching antigen is unknown. The sample belongs to a study of blood T cells in healthy people across ages. General study findings and limits: Diversity estimates from one million T cells were considered underestimates.

A second PCR of roughly 7 to 11 cycles used a sample-barcoded 5' primer and a J-beta primer mix. TCRdb re-called the 5' RACE reads through MiXCR, storing one row per CDR3 protein. This repertoire shows more than 1,400,000 distinct CDR3 sequences, 40% to 50% found once; its top ten account for 7.9%. V gave up 9 bases and J gave up 8 bases, with 11 bases separating them. The CDR3 loop spans 11 amino acids. This chain links TRBV12-3 or TRBV12-4 with TRBJ2-1; no clear D gene. The sample comprised blood. The TCR sequence derives from a young woman in good health. CDR3 bases: TGTGCCAGTTTGGCCCTGGATGAGCAGTTCTTC. Its protein product is CASLALDEQFF.